Below, one T cell receptor (beta chain) is given with its context. The data are from a study of blood T cell repertoires in COVID-19. Original methodology: How many nucleated cells were present was estimated from reference gene primer amplification. Profiled with immunoSEQ multiplex PCR; TCRdb holds only in-frame clones, not every one. That table gives V, J and clone size, and the DNA gave D and trimming. The table has roughly 200,000 clones, approximately 85% seen once. J was trimmed by 3 bases and V by 3 bases; bases with no gene match: 7. The germline CDR1 and CDR2 sequences are SGHNT and YYREEE (reference sequence). The CDR3 runs to 15 residues.

The clonotype originates from a woman over 75 with COVID-19, enrolled during active disease. Sequenced sample: peripheral blood. The V gene is TRBV5-4, the J gene TRBJ2-5; 8 nucleotides line up with TRBD1. The CDR3 DNA sequence: TGTGCCAGCAGCTCTCCCGGGACAGGCAAAGAGACCCAGTACTTC. This sequence encodes CASSSPGTGKETQYF.